A selection of T cell receptor beta chains follows, all from one sample in a study of blood T cells in healthy people across ages. In TCRdb, the 5' RACE reads were re-called with MiXCR into one record per CDR3 protein. The table lists 750,000 to 1,000,000 distinct CDR3 sequences, about 27% of them singletons. A further study also used this sample, focusing on T cells of mothers and their children.

The sequencing sample was made of blood. Source of these receptors: a woman aged 35 to 49 in good health. The CDR3 runs from the conserved cysteine through the conserved F or W. Fields, in order: clone size, V gene, J gene, D gene, CDR3 protein, CDR3 DNA. A D gene is named only where the DNA matches it firmly. Not all rows give a size; the values are once, few, many and, for expanded clones, a class.

few	TRBV5-1	TRBJ1-1	NA	CASSPGDLGTEAFF	TGCGCCAGCAGCCCAGGGGATTTAGGGACTGAAGCTTTCTTT
NA	TRBV20-1	TRBJ2-3	TRBD2	CSASRSGAGTDTQYF	TGCAGTGCTAGCCGTAGCGGGGCGGGCACAGATACGCAGTATTTT
NA	TRBV7-2	TRBJ1-5	TRBD1	CASSLAPRTGDQPQHF	TGTGCCAGCAGCTTAGCGCCGAGGACAGGAGATCAGCCCCAGCATTTT
many	TRBV5-6	TRBJ2-7	TRBD1	CASSPPTGGGGEQYF	TGTGCCAGCAGCCCACCCACAGGGGGCGGAGGCGAGCAGTACTTC
NA	TRBV9	TRBJ2-1	TRBD2	CASSVAPSGPNEQFF	TGTGCCAGCAGCGTAGCCCCTAGCGGACCAAATGAGCAGTTCTTC
NA	TRBV27	TRBJ2-7	NA	CASSSGSVTSYEQYF	TGTGCCAGCAGTTCTGGGTCAGTGACGTCCTACGAGCAGTACTTC
NA	TRBV12-3/TRBV12-4	TRBJ1-2	NA	CASSPQGGNYGHTF	TGTGCCAGCAGTCCGCAGGGCGGAAACTATGGCCACACCTTC
NA	TRBV5-4	TRBJ1-2	NA	CASSKMTGQNYGYTF	TGTGCCAGCAGCAAGATGACAGGACAAAACTATGGCTACACCTTC
NA	TRBV7-6	TRBJ2-1	TRBD2	CASSSRAQWASGNNEQFF	TGTGCCAGCAGCTCCCGCGCACAATGGGCTAGCGGAAACAATGAGCAGTTCTTC
NA	TRBV20-1	TRBJ2-3	TRBD2	CSATNGLAGVNTQYF	TGCAGTGCAACCAACGGACTAGCGGGGGTTAATACGCAGTATTTT
many	TRBV20-1	TRBJ1-2	TRBD1	CSASGWDRGTGGYTF	TGCAGTGCTAGTGGATGGGACAGGGGGACAGGTGGCTACACCTTC
many	TRBV4-3	TRBJ2-5	TRBD2	CASSQGEAGGWETQYF	TGCGCCAGCAGCCAAGGAGAAGCGGGGGGTTGGGAGACCCAGTACTTC
many	TRBV24-1	TRBJ1-5	NA	CATSDWTGEEPQHF	TGTGCCACCAGTGACTGGACGGGAGAAGAGCCCCAGCATTTT
NA	TRBV7-9	TRBJ2-5	NA	CASNHETGTRETQYF	TGTGCCAGCAACCATGAGACCGGGACCCGAGAGACCCAGTACTTC
few	TRBV28	TRBJ1-2	NA	CASSLSAKYYGYTF	TGTGCCAGCAGTTTATCGGCAAAGTACTATGGCTACACCTTC
NA	TRBV29-1	TRBJ1-1	NA	CSVAPIPEAFF	TGCAGCGTTGCACCGATCCCTGAAGCTTTCTTT
few	TRBV23-1	TRBJ1-2	NA	CASSQPTGGHNYGYTF	TGCGCCAGCAGTCAACCAACAGGAGGGCATAACTATGGCTACACCTTC
NA	TRBV12-3/TRBV12-4	TRBJ1-5	NA	CAKSREAGNQPQHF	TGTGCCAAAAGCAGGGAAGCGGGCAATCAGCCCCAGCATTTT
NA	TRBV6-2/TRBV6-3	TRBJ2-3	TRBD2	CASSSRGVYTDTQYF	TGTGCCAGCAGTTCACGGGGGGTTTACACAGATACGCAGTATTTT
many	TRBV15	TRBJ2-6	NA	CATSRDSTGANVLTF	TGTGCCACCAGCAGAGATTCGACAGGGGCCAACGTCCTGACTTTC
NA	TRBV7-2	TRBJ2-5	TRBD2	CASSLASGGATETQYF	TGTGCCAGCAGCTTAGCTAGCGGGGGGGCCACAGAGACCCAGTACTTC
few	TRBV5-1	TRBJ2-1	NA	CASSLDGRRNEQFF	TGCGCCAGCAGCTTAGACGGGCGGCGGAATGAGCAGTTCTTC
NA	TRBV7-6	TRBJ2-3	TRBD2	CASSTRTSGGEVYADTQYF	TGTGCCAGCAGCACCCGGACTAGCGGGGGGGAGGTCTACGCAGATACGCAGTATTTT
NA	TRBV4-2	TRBJ2-7	TRBD2	CASSQDLAGGHNEQYF	TGTGCCAGCAGCCAAGATCTAGCGGGGGGCCACAATGAGCAGTACTTC
NA	TRBV9	TRBJ1-2	NA	CASSVASGNGYTF	TGTGCCAGCAGCGTAGCCAGCGGTAATGGCTACACCTTC
many	TRBV20-1	TRBJ2-5	NA	CSARPGPESQETQYF	TGCAGTGCTAGACCTGGGCCCGAGAGCCAAGAGACCCAGTACTTC
few	TRBV7-8	TRBJ2-4	TRBD2	CASSLERGGKYF	TGTGCCAGCAGCTTAGAGAGGGGAGGGAAGTACTTC
NA	TRBV6-1	TRBJ2-3	TRBD2	CASTRTSGGAKVDTQYF	TGTGCCAGCACTAGGACTAGCGGGGGGGCCAAGGTAGATACGCAGTATTTT
few	TRBV20-1	TRBJ2-3	TRBD1	CSARRTGGFTDTQYF	TGCAGTGCTCGGAGGACAGGGGGTTTCACAGATACGCAGTATTTT
many	TRBV12-3/TRBV12-4	TRBJ1-2	TRBD1	CASSSGQGQGYTF	TGTGCCAGCAGTTCAGGACAGGGGCAGGGCTACACCTTC
few	TRBV6-2/TRBV6-3	TRBJ2-6	NA	CANSLISGANVLTF	TGTGCCAACAGTTTGATCTCTGGGGCCAACGTCCTGACTTTC
many	TRBV20-1	TRBJ2-1	NA	CSASRPAGVYNEQFF	TGCAGTGCTAGTCGTCCCGCAGGGGTATACAATGAGCAGTTCTTC
many	TRBV12-3/TRBV12-4	TRBJ2-1	NA	CAAPVSSYNEQFF	TGTGCCGCGCCAGTGAGCTCCTACAATGAGCAGTTCTTC
NA	TRBV9	TRBJ1-3	NA	CASSVGPPEGNTIYF	TGTGCCAGCAGCGTAGGACCCCCAGAAGGAAACACCATATATTTT
many	TRBV5-1	TRBJ2-1	NA	CASSSASGSYNEQFF	TGCGCCAGCAGCTCAGCGTCGGGGTCCTACAATGAGCAGTTCTTC
NA	TRBV7-2	TRBJ1-1	NA	CASSPGHWTTEAFF	TGTGCCAGCAGCCCGGGACATTGGACCACTGAAGCTTTCTTT
NA	TRBV5-1	TRBJ1-6	TRBD1	CASSFSGQGGSNSPLHF	TGCGCCAGCAGCTTCAGCGGACAGGGGGGCAGTAATTCACCCCTCCACTTT
NA	TRBV4-3	TRBJ1-1	TRBD1	CASSHGTASNTEAFF	TGCGCCAGCAGCCACGGGACAGCATCGAACACTGAAGCTTTCTTT
many	TRBV5-6	TRBJ1-2	NA	CASRVRGQRNYGYTF	TGTGCCAGCAGAGTACGGGGACAACGTAACTATGGCTACACCTTC
NA	TRBV5-1	TRBJ2-7	NA	CASSLTGAEEQYF	TGCGCCAGCAGCTTGACTGGGGCGGAGGAGCAGTACTTC